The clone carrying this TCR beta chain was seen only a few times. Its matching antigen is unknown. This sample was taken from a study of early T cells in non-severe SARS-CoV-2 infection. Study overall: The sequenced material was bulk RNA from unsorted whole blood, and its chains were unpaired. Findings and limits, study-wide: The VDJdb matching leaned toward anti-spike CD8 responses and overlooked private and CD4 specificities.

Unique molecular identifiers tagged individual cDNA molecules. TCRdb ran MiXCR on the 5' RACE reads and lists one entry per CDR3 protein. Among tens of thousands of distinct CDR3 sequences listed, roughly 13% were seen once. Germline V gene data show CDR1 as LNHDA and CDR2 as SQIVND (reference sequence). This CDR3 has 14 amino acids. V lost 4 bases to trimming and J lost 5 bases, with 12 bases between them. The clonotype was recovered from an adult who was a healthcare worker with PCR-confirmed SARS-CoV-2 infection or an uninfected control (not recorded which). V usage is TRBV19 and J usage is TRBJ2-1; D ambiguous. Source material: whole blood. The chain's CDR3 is CASSNIWSNNEQFF. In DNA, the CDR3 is TGTGCCAGTAGTAATATATGGAGCAACAATGAGCAGTTCTTC.